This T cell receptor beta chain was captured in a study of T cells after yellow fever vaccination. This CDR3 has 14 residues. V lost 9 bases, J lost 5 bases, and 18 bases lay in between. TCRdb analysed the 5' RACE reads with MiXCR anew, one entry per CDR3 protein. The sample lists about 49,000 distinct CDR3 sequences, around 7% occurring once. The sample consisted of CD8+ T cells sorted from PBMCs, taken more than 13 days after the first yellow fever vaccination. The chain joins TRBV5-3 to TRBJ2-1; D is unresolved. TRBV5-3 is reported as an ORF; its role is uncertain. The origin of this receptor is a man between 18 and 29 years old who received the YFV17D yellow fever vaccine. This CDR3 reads CAMGPELRHNEQFF. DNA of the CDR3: TGTGCCATGGGCCCCGAGCTCCGGCACAATGAGCAGTTCTTC.